Below are 17 T cell receptor beta chains sequenced from a single sample in a study of blood T cells in healthy people across ages. The authors ran a second PCR of 7 to 11 cycles using a sample-barcoded 5' primer and a J-beta primer mix. From the 5' RACE reads, TCRdb called clonotypes with MiXCR, one entry per CDR3 protein. The sample lists some 780,000 distinct CDR3 sequences, about 61% occurring once. Sample: blood. The receptors shown here come from a middle-aged man in good health.

This clonotype was counted a few times. The V and J genes are TRBV29-1 and TRBJ2-1, with a weak D call TRBD1 (5 bases). The length of the CDR3 is 12 residues. The V gene lost 7 bases and the J gene lost 4 bases, with 11 bases spanning the gap. Germline V CDR1 and CDR2: SQVTM, ANQGSEA. The CDR3 is CSDQTAYNEQFF. CDR3 nucleotide sequence: TGCAGCGACCAGACAGCGTACAATGAGCAGTTCTTC.

The chain joins TRBV27 to TRBJ2-1; D is perhaps TRBD2 (5 bases). This CDR3 comprises 13 residues. V was cut by 1 base and J by 10 bases, with 11 bases left in between. Germline V lookup: CDR1 MNHEY, CDR2 SMNVEV (reference sequence). Here the CDR3 reads CASSLLAGEEQFF. CDR3 sequence (DNA): TGTGCCAGCAGTTTATTGGCGGGCGAAGAGCAGTTCTTC.

The chain links TRBV2 to TRBJ2-1; 8 bases map to TRBD2. This CDR3 region has 12 residues. Germline-derived CDR1 and CDR2 are SNHLY and FYNNEI. The V segment lost 8 bases and the J segment 7 bases; nucleotides outside the gene matches: 4. CDR3 loop: CASGGTRNEQFF. DNA for the CDR3: TGTGCCAGCGGGGGGACTAGAAATGAGCAGTTCTTC. The full variable domain, with the rest looked up from reference TRBV2 and TRBJ2-1, is EPEVTQTPSHQVTQMGQEVILRCVPISNHLYFYWYRQILGQKVEFLVSFYNNEISEKSEIFDDQFSVERPDGSNFTLKIRSTKLEDSAMYFCASGGTRNEQFFGPGTRLTVL.

The rearrangement links TRBV2 to TRBJ2-1; D remains unclear. The DNA end is more similar to TRBJ2-7, so the J call may be wrong. Per germline, CDR1 SNHLY and CDR2 FYNNEI. CDR3 size: 16 residues. The CDR3 DNA reads TGTGCCAGCAGTGAATTCAGGACCCTCTCCTACAATGAGCAGTACTTC. It translates to CASSEFRTLSYNEQYF.

Remarks on this clonotype: Compared with germline, one end of the junction differs, possibly owing to a read error. V usage is TRBV9 and J usage is TRBJ2-5; perhaps TRBD2 as D (7 bases). The CDR3 spans 15 residues. CDR1 and CDR2 from the germline V gene are SGDLS and YYNGEE. The CDR3 loop reads CASTIGRGQQETQYF. The CDR3 DNA is TGTGCCAGCACTATTGGGCGGGGGCAACAAGAGACCCAGTATTTC.

CDR3 region: CSASYGSGYDTQYF. CDR3 in DNA: TGCAGTGCTAGTTACGGGAGCGGGTACGATACGCAGTATTTT. The rearrangement joins TRBV20-1 to TRBJ2-3; a weak D match, TRBD2 (6 bases). V gave up 3 bases and J gave up 6 bases, with 16 bases separating them. In germline, CDR1 is DFQATT, CDR2 SNEGSKA (reference sequence). The CDR3 contains 14 residues.

The chain is built from TRBV30 and TRBJ2-2; 7 bases are a match to TRBD1. The CDR3 is 13 amino acids. Germline V CDR1 and CDR2: GTSNPN, SVGIG (reference sequence). The V segment lost 3 bases and the J segment 8 bases; nucleotides outside the gene matches: 6. CDR3 DNA: TGTGCCTGGAGGGAGACAGGGATAGGGGAGCTGTTTTTT. This sequence encodes CAWRETGIGELFF.

The rearrangement joins TRBV12-3 or TRBV12-4 to TRBJ2-7; TRBD1 agrees at 7 bases. V was pared by 3 bases and J by 0 bases, with 2 bases of the junction left unmatched. This CDR3 has 14 amino acids. The CDR3 protein is CASSFRTGSYEQYF. CDR3 in DNA: TGTGCCAGCAGTTTCAGGACAGGCTCCTACGAGCAGTACTTC.

DNA for the CDR3: TGTGCCAGCAGTGATCGAAATCCCGCTGGCTACACCTTC. Translation: CASSDRNPAGYTF. V gene TRBV6-1 combines with J gene TRBJ1-2, with no clear D. Trimming left V 3 bases short and J 7 bases short, with 12 bases between. CDR3 length: 13 amino acids. The germline V gene has CDR1 MNHNS and CDR2 SASEGT.

The V and J genes are TRBV28 and TRBJ2-1; possibly TRBD1 for D (5 bases). The CDR3 length is 15 residues. The ends were cut back, 7 bases at V and 4 bases at J, with 17 bases in the middle. The germline V gene has CDR1 MDHEN and CDR2 SYDVKM. The CDR3 loop is CASNPSPRGYNEQFF. CDR3 coding DNA: TGTGCCAGCAATCCATCCCCTAGGGGTTACAATGAGCAGTTCTTC.

This sequence joins TRBV29-1 and TRBJ2-1, with TRBD2 matching over 8 bases. The DNA matches TRBJ2-7 better at its end, which makes the J call doubtful. There are 14 residues in the CDR3. Germline lookup yields CDR1 SQVTM and CDR2 ANQGSEA. The CDR3 spells CSVHLLAVYNEQYF. CDR3 sequence (DNA): TGCAGCGTCCACTTACTAGCGGTCTACAATGAGCAGTACTTC.

This clonotype was found a few times. The V call is TRBV15, the J call TRBJ2-3; 9 nucleotides line up with TRBD2. Germline CDR1 reads LNHNV; CDR2 reads YYDKDF (reference sequence). The CDR3 sequence is 18 residues long. V was pared by 1 base and J by 0 bases, with 8 bases of the junction left unmatched. DNA of the CDR3: TGTGCCACCAGCAGAGTAGGTCTAGCGGGACCTAGCACAGATACGCAGTATTTT. Translating gives CATSRVGLAGPSTDTQYF.

The J gene is TRBJ2-5, the V gene TRBV28; the D gene is possibly TRBD1 (6 bases). CDR1 is MDHEN, CDR2 SYDVKM, per germline. There are 13 residues in the CDR3. Trimming shortened V by 5 bases and J by 11 bases, and 18 bases separated the two germline ends. DNA of the CDR3: TGTGCCAGCAGTATCGGACAGAGGACCGGGCAGTACTTC. Translated, it gives CASSIGQRTGQYF.

The J gene is TRBJ2-1, the V gene TRBV12-3 or TRBV12-4; TRBD1 aligns across 7 bases. V lost 8 bases and J lost 5; bases outside the gene matches: 12. The CDR3 totals 15 residues. The CDR3 DNA reads TGTGCCAGCCGGCGGACAGGAAGAACTGACAATGAGCAGTTCTTC. Translating it yields CASRRTGRTDNEQFF.

The chain employs TRBV13 and TRBJ1-4, with D perhaps TRBD1 (5 bases). The CDR3 sequence is 14 residues long. Germline V gives CDR1 PRHDT, CDR2 FYEKMQ (reference sequence). V was cut by 5 bases and J by 8 bases, with 15 bases left in between. CDR3 in amino acids: CASSLGGVNEKLFF. CDR3 DNA sequence: TGTGCCAGCAGCCTCGGGGGGGTCAACGAAAAACTGTTTTTT.

The chain employs TRBV7-2 and TRBJ2-3, with 11 bases matching TRBD2. In germline, CDR1 is SGHTA, CDR2 FQGNSA. V dropped 4 bases and J dropped 5; count of bases not matched to a gene: 5. The CDR3 has 15 residues. The CDR3 DNA reads TGTGCCAGCAGCTCAATAGGACTAGCGGGAGATACGCAGTATTTT. Amino acids: CASSSIGLAGDTQYF.

V usage is TRBV6-1 and J usage is TRBJ2-5; D gene ambiguous. The J call is in doubt because the DNA end fits TRBJ2-7 better. Per germline, CDR1 MNHNS and CDR2 SASEGT. The CDR3 totals 12 residues. The CDR3 loop reads CASSEGRNEQYF. The CDR3 DNA reads TGTGCCAGCAGTGAAGGTCGGAACGAGCAGTACTTC.